A single T cell receptor beta chain is shown here with its context. Its antigen is unidentified. The junction does not match germline at one end; this may be a read error. TCR alpha and beta CDR3 regions were amplified from RNA using iRepertoire nested multiplex PCR. TCRdb fed the multiplex PCR reads into MiXCR, producing one record per CDR3 protein. This sample carries around 97,000 distinct CDR3 sequences, about 30% of them seen once, and the ten largest clones take 44%. CDR3 length equals 11 residues. Germline values: CDR1 SGHDN, CDR2 FVKESK. The sample is drawn from a study of glioma-infiltrating T cells. Study observations and caveats: Gliomas, especially low-grade, showed above-expected tissue-blood divergence; non-neoplastic patients showed below.

The rearrangement links TRBV14 to TRBJ2-7; D gene ambiguous. The sample was glioma tissue, nonneoplastic brain tissue, or PBMCs (not recorded which). This clonotype originated in a human donor with low-grade glioma or glioblastoma, undergoing nonglioma brain surgery, or in good health (not recorded which). The CDR3 nucleotides are TGTACCAGCAGCCACCTTTACGAGCAGTACTTC. Translation gives CTSSHLYEQYF.